The subject of this entry is one TCR beta chain. Its specificity is unknown. The sample carries other DNA sequences with the same CDR3. This sample is drawn from a study of OX40 agonist ivuxolimab in advanced cancers. The protocol was immunoSEQ multiplex PCR, while the TCRdb copy is restricted to in-frame clones and leaves out a portion. The sample consists of 70,000 to 80,000 clones, roughly 81% of them appearing once. Findings of the study overall: Clonal expansion was seen in CD4+ and CD8+ blood T cells by week 6 at 0.1 to 3.0 mg/kg.

V dropped 1 base and J dropped 9; count of bases not matched to a gene: 4. This CDR3 is 14 amino acids long. Germline V gene lookup returns CDR1 KGHSH and CDR2 LQKENI. The source is an adult with an advanced solid tumor such as melanoma, head and neck, liver or kidney cancer. The specimen was CD4+ or CD8+ T cells sorted from blood, collected in a trial of the OX40 agonist ivuxolimab. The J gene is TRBJ2-1, the V gene TRBV18, with 9 bases that match TRBD1. CDR3 protein: CASSPLQGAGEQFF. Written as DNA, the CDR3 is TGTGCCAGCTCACCACTACAGGGGGCCGGTGAGCAGTTCTTC.